The 22 T cell receptor beta chains presented below share a single source sample, sequenced in a study of B cell selection in AIRE deficiency. Profiling relied on immunoSEQ multiplex PCR, and the TCRdb table lists in-frame clones only, not all of them. The data show 21,000 or so clones, about 97% seen once. CD4+CD127+ cells were sorted as the conventional CD4 T cells. The sample comprised conventional CD4+ T cells sorted from PBMCs. The origin of the receptors is a human donor with AIRE deficiency.

The rearrangement joins TRBV6-4 to TRBJ1-3, with 7 bases matching TRBD1. Per germline, CDR1 MRHNA and CDR2 SNTAGT. CDR3 size: 17 residues. Trimming took 4 bases from V and 0 from J; bases not matched to a gene: 9. CDR3 sequence: CASSGGRGNYSGNTIYF. The CDR3 region has the DNA TGTGCCAGCAGTGGCGGCAGGGGGAACTACTCTGGAAACACCATATATTTT.

The V gene is TRBV5-1, the J gene TRBJ2-7; 9 bases fit TRBD1. The CDR3 has 16 amino acids. Losses at the gene ends were 4 bases for V and 2 bases for J; bases not matched to a gene: 10. Germline CDR1 SGHRS, CDR2 YFSETQ. The CDR3 DNA sequence: TGCGCCAGCAGCGCAGCCACCGGGACAGGGACCTACGAGCAGTACTTC. Translating gives CASSAATGTGTYEQYF.

This chain connects TRBV10-3 to TRBJ1-1, with D uncertain. The CDR3 contains 13 residues. Germline V gives CDR1 ENHRY, CDR2 SYGVKD. The V end was cut by 7 bases, the J end by 3 bases, with 12 bases between. For the CDR3, the DNA is TGTGCCATCAAAGGCAGGATAGACACTGAAGCTTTCTTT. Residues: CAIKGRIDTEAFF.

The V gene is TRBV7-3, the J gene TRBJ2-5; D assignment may be TRBD1 or TRBD2 (5 bases each). Trimming removed 5 bases at V and 4 bases at J, with 11 bases between. This CDR3 has 13 amino acids. CDR1 and CDR2 (germline): SGHTA, FQGTGA. The CDR3 DNA is TGTGCCAGCAGCCCCCCCGGGACAGAGACCCAGTACTTC. It translates to CASSPPGTETQYF. Filled out from reference TRBV7-3 and TRBJ2-5, the complete variable domain reads GAGVSQTPSNKVTEKGKYVELRCDPISGHTALYWYRQSLGQGPEFLIYFQGTGAADDSGLPNDRFFAVRPEGSVSTLKIQRTERGDSAVYLCASSPPGTETQYFGPGTRLLVL.

The genes are TRBV2 and TRBJ2-2; weak D call: TRBD1 (6 bases). Trimming removed 8 bases from V and 6 bases from J, with 16 bases in between. The CDR3 runs to 14 residues. Looked up from germline, CDR1 is SNHLY and CDR2 is FYNNEI. CDR3 region: CASCPERQAGELFF. CDR3 nucleotides: TGTGCCAGCTGCCCCGAAAGACAGGCCGGGGAGCTGTTTTTT.

The chain joins TRBV4-3 to TRBJ2-3; 8 bases are a match to TRBD2. CDR1 is LGHNA and CDR2 is YSLEER in the germline V gene. The trim removed 0 bases at V and 4 bases at J, leaving 3 bases unmatched. The CDR3 sequence is 15 residues long. The DNA of the CDR3 is TGCGCCAGCAGCCAAGACGCGGGAGGCGCAGATACGCAGTATTTT. Translated: CASSQDAGGADTQYF.

This clone was seen a single time. J is TRBJ1-1 and V is TRBV4-1; TRBD1 aligns across 7 bases. The V and J ends lost 0 bases and 7 bases, in that order; junction bases with no gene match: 2. The CDR3 has 13 amino acids. Germline CDR1 reads MGHRA; CDR2 reads YSYEKL. CDR3 nucleotide sequence: TGCGCCAGCAGCCAAGATTGGGACAGTGAAGCTTTCTTT. Translation: CASSQDWDSEAFF.

In its sample, this clone was seen once. The rearrangement links TRBV7-8 to TRBJ2-1; unclear D gene. V was cut by 7 bases and J by 0 bases, with 4 bases left in between. Looked up from germline, CDR1 is SGHVS and CDR2 is FQNEAQ. This CDR3 is 12 amino acids long. The CDR3 here is CASTGSYNEQFF. The CDR3 DNA sequence: TGTGCCAGCACCGGCTCCTACAATGAGCAGTTCTTC.

The chain has TRBV11-3 and TRBJ1-2, with D perhaps matching TRBD1 (5 bases). Per the germline V gene, CDR1 is SGHNT and CDR2 is YENEEA. With 3 bases removed from V and 0 bases from J, the gap between germline ends came to 8 bases. The CDR3 totals 14 residues. This CDR3 is CASSLGRANYGYTF. Here the CDR3 DNA reads TGTGCCAGCAGCTTGGGGCGAGCTAACTATGGCTACACCTTC.

The chain joins TRBV2 to TRBJ2-2; 9 nucleotides agree with TRBD1. J lost 1 base, V lost 1 base, and 4 bases had no gene match. Germline CDR1 SNHLY, CDR2 FYNNEI. This CDR3 region has 17 residues. The chain's CDR3 is CASSEGPTGGNTGELFF. DNA of the CDR3: TGTGCCAGCAGTGAAGGTCCGACAGGGGGGAACACCGGGGAGCTGTTTTTT.

The rearrangement links TRBV11-1 to TRBJ2-5, with D unresolved. Trimming took off 6 bases at V and 2 bases at J, with 4 bases between the two ends. CDR3 size: 11 residues. Germline V CDR1 and CDR2: SGHAT, FQDESV (reference sequence). CDR3 sequence (DNA): TGTGCCAGCAGGGAACAAGAGACCCAGTACTTC. The encoded protein is CASREQETQYF.

The chain recombines TRBV11-3 with TRBJ2-5; 10 bases are a match to TRBD1. Germline V gene sequence: CDR1 SGHNT, CDR2 YENEEA. The CDR3 runs to 14 residues. Germline trimming cut 4 bases from V and 4 bases from J; bases unmatched to any gene: 3. This chain's CDR3 is CASSWGQGTETQYF. Written as DNA, the CDR3 is TGTGCCAGCAGCTGGGGACAGGGGACAGAGACCCAGTACTTC.

The chain recombines TRBV18 with TRBJ2-3, with unresolved D. This CDR3 comprises 14 residues. CDR1 and CDR2 (germline): KGHSH, LQKENI. V lost 3 bases, J lost 5 bases, and 12 bases lay in between. The CDR3 here is CASSPRPHVDTQYF. CDR3 bases: TGTGCCAGCTCACCGAGACCTCATGTAGATACGCAGTATTTT.

The rearrangement links TRBV6-6 to TRBJ2-1; D may match TRBD1 or TRBD2 (6 bases each). The CDR3 extends over 15 amino acids. Trimming took 8 bases from V and 0 from J, leaving 14 bases between them. CDR1 and CDR2 from the germline V gene are MNHNY and SVGAGI (reference sequence). In DNA, the CDR3 is TGTGCCAGCGGCGGAGGGGGAGGCTCCTACAATGAGCAGTTCTTC. This translates into CASGGGGGSYNEQFF.

The gene calls are TRBV5-4 and TRBJ2-5; TRBD2 matches 11 bases. The CDR3 consists of 15 residues. Trimming removed 4 bases from V and 5 bases from J; junction bases left unmatched: 7. Germline values: CDR1 SGHNT, CDR2 YYREEE (reference sequence). CDR3 region: CASSVSGGARETQYF. CDR3 in DNA: TGTGCCAGCAGCGTTAGCGGGGGGGCCAGGGAGACCCAGTACTTC.

The rearrangement joins TRBV2 to TRBJ2-7; 9 bases agree with TRBD1. Germline assignment: CDR1 SNHLY and CDR2 FYNNEI. CDR3 length equals 15 residues. Trimming at V came to 8 bases and at J to 0 bases, leaving 8 bases not matched to a gene. CDR3 residues: CASRFTGGISYEQYF. The CDR3 DNA follows: TGTGCCAGCCGCTTTACAGGGGGCATCTCCTACGAGCAGTACTTC.

The V gene is TRBV4-2, the J gene TRBJ2-3, with unresolved D. The ends were cut back, 2 bases at V and 0 bases at J, with 9 bases in the middle. The V gene's germline CDR1 is LGHNA and CDR2 YNFKEQ. This CDR3 has 15 residues. DNA for the CDR3: TGTGCCAGCAGCCAATTAAGTGGGAGCACAGATACGCAGTATTTT. As protein: CASSQLSGSTDTQYF.

This chain links TRBV6-6 with TRBJ2-7; D perhaps matches TRBD1 (5 bases). The germline V gene has CDR1 MNHNY and CDR2 SVGAGI (reference sequence). The CDR3 consists of 14 residues. Deletions cut 5 bases from V and 1 base from J, with 12 bases between. For the CDR3, the DNA is TGTGCCAGCAGTGACCAGACAGATTCCTACGAGCAGTACTTC. Translated: CASSDQTDSYEQYF.

The genes are TRBV13 and TRBJ1-3; 7 bases map to TRBD1. CDR1 is PRHDT and CDR2 is FYEKMQ in the germline V gene (reference sequence). The CDR3 has 16 amino acids. The ends lost 5 bases at V and 0 bases at J; junction bases unmatched: 7. DNA of the CDR3: TGTGCCAGCAGCCAGGGGACAGTCCACTCTGGAAACACCATATATTTT. Translating it yields CASSQGTVHSGNTIYF. Filled out from reference TRBV13 and TRBJ1-3, the complete variable domain reads AAGVIQSPRHLIKEKRETATLKCYPIPRHDTVYWYQQGPGQDPQFLISFYEKMQSDKGSIPDRFSAQQFSDYHSELNMSSLELGDSALYFCASSQGTVHSGNTIYFGEGSWLTVV.

The rearrangement links TRBV7-2 to TRBJ1-2, with D possibly matching TRBD1 (5 bases). Trimming removed 5 bases from V and 5 bases from J, with 12 bases in between. The germline V gene encodes CDR1 SGHTA and CDR2 FQGNSA. There are 13 residues in the CDR3. The DNA of the CDR3 is TGTGCCAGCAGCCTTAGGGCAGGGTATGGCTACACCTTC. Translated: CASSLRAGYGYTF.

J is TRBJ2-2 and V is TRBV5-4; no clear D gene. The V gene's germline CDR1 is SGHNT and CDR2 YYREEE (reference sequence). There are 14 residues in the CDR3. The V end was cut by 1 base, the J end by 1 base, with 5 bases between. For the CDR3, the DNA is TGTGCCAGCAGCTTGAATCAGAACACCGGGGAGCTGTTTTTT. Translating gives CASSLNQNTGELFF.

The chain joins TRBV28 to TRBJ2-7, with D possibly TRBD2 on 6 matching bases. The V gene's germline CDR1 is MDHEN and CDR2 SYDVKM. This CDR3 is 14 amino acids long. With 6 bases removed from V and 0 bases from J, the gap between germline ends came to 12 bases. For the CDR3, the DNA is TGTGCCAGCAGGTTGGGAGGCCCCTCCTACGAGCAGTACTTC. Its protein product is CASRLGGPSYEQYF.